The source of this T cell receptor beta chain is a study of spatial heterogeneity in lung cancer. Turning to the study itself: The library had UMIs, and each TCR and UMI pair averaged more than ten raw reads. Regarding the study as a whole: Whereas they appeared in blood less at follow-up, ubiquitous expanded tumor TCRs appeared there more at resection.

CDR3 length: 15 amino acids. The V end lost 10 bases, the J end lost 1 base, and 16 bases lay between the germline ends. In the case of this clonotype: Its antigen is not identified.

Time point reported: sample taken at primary tumor resection. Frozen PBMC, nontumor lung or tumor provided whole RNA, which was sequenced unsorted. The donor population consisted of roughly 70 patients with untreated, early-stage non-small cell lung cancer. Every TCR cDNA molecule bore its own unique molecular identifier. TCRdb reprocessed the 5' RACE reads with MiXCR, giving one entry per CDR3 protein. In the table there are fewer than 20,000 distinct CDR3 sequences, about a fifth of which are singletons. The chain uses TRBV12-3 or TRBV12-4 and TRBJ2-2; D remains unclear. This clonotype originated in a female donor with early-stage non-small cell lung cancer. The specimen was PBMCs, collected at surgery. CDR3 in amino acids: CAIQRPSGNTGELFF. The CDR3 nucleotides read TGTGCCATCCAACGGCCGTCCGGGAACACCGGGGAGCTGTTTTTT.